Sequencing of this T cell receptor beta chain was carried out in a study of T-cell memory formation after mild COVID-19. Looking at the study overall: Largely donor-specific TCR clusters were found. Findings and limits, study-wide: The authors did not confirm SARS-CoV-2 specificity of second-wave clones peaking day 37.

This clonotype was counted between two and nine times. The antigen remains unidentified. Using its own MiXCR run on the 5' RACE reads, TCRdb lists one record per CDR3 protein. The profile shows 400,000 to 550,000 distinct CDR3 sequences, 20% to 25% of them singletons. CDR1 LNHDA and CDR2 SQIVND come from the germline V gene (reference sequence). CDR3 size: 13 residues. The V end lost 0 bases, the J end lost 10 bases, and 10 bases lay between the germline ends. Sequenced sample: PBMCs or a T cell subset sorted from them (not recorded which). This receptor was taken from an adult woman who had mild COVID-19 (a few samples of this study predate the infection). Cell type and time point are not known. This chain links TRBV19 with TRBJ2-1; D is unresolved. CDR3: CASSIDPSLEQFF. Written as DNA, the CDR3 is TGTGCCAGTAGTATAGATCCATCTCTAGAGCAGTTCTTC. Looking up the rest from reference TRBV19 and TRBJ2-1 gives the full variable domain: DGGITQSPKYLFRKEGQNVTLSCEQNLNHDAMYWYRQDPGQGLRLIYYSQIVNDFQKGDIAEGYSVSREKKESFPLTVTSAQKNPTAFYLCASSIDPSLEQFFGPGTRLTVL.